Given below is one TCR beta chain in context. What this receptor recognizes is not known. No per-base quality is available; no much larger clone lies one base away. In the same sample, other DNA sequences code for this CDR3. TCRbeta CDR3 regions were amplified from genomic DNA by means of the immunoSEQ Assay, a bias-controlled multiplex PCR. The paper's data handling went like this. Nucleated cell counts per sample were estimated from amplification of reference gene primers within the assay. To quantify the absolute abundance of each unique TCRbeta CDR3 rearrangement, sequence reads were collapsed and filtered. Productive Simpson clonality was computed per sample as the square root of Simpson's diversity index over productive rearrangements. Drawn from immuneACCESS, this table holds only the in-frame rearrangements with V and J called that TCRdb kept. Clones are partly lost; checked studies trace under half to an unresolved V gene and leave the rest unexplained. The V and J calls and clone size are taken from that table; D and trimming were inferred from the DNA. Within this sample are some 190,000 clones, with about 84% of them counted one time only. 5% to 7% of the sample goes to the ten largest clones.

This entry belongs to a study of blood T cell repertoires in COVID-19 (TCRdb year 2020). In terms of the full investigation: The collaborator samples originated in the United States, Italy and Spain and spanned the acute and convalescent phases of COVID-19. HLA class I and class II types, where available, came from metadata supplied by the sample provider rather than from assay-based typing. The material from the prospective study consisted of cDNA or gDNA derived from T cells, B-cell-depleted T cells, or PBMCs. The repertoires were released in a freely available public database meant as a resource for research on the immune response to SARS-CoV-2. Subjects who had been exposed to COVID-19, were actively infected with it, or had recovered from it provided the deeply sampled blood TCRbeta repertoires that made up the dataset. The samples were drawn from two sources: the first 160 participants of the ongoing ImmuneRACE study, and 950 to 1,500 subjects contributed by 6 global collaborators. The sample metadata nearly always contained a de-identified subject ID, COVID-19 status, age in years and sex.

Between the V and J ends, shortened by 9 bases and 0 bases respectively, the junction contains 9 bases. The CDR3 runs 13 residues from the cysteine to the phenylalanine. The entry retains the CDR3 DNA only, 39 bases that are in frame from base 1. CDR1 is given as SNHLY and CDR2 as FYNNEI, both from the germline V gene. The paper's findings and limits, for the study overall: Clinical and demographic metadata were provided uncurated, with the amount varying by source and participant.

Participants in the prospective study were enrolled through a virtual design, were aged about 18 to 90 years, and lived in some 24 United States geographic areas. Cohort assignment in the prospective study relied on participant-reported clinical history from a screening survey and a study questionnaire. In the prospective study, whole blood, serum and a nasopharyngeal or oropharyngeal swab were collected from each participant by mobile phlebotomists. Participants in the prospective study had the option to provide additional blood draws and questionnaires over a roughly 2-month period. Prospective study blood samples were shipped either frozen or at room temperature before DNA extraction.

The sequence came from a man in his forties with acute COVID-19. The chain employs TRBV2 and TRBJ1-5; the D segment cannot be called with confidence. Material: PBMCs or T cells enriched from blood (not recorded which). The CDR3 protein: CASSEGSNQPQHF. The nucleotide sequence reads TGTGCCAGTTCGGAGGGTAGCAATCAGCCCCAGCATTTT.